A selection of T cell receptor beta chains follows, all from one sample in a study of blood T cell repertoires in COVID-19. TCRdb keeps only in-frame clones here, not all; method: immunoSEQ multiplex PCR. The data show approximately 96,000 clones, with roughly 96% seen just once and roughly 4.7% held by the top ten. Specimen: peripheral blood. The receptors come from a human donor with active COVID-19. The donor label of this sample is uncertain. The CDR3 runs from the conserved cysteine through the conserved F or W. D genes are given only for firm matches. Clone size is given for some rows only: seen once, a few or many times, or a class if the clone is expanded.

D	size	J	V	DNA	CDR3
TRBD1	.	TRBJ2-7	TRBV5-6	TGTGCCAGCAGCTCCCGGCAGGGGGCTCCTGGATCCCAAATCTACGAGCAGTACTTC	CASSSRQGAPGSQIYEQYF
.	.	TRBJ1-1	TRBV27	TGTGCCAGCAGTTTAGGTGTTGGGCTTTCTGAAGCTTTCTTT	CASSLGVGLSEAFF
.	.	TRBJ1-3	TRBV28	TGTGCCAGCAGTAGCATTGGCGGCGGAAACACCATATATTTT	CASSSIGGGNTIYF
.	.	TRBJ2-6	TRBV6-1	TGTGCCAGCAGTGAATCGTCTGGGGCCAACGTCCTGACTTTC	CASSESSGANVLTF
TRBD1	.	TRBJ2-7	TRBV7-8	TGTGCCAGCAGCCCCTTTCTTGTGATCGGGACAGGGGCGTACGAGCAGTACTTC	CASSPFLVIGTGAYEQYF
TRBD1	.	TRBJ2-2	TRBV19	TGTGCCAGTAGTATGTCCTGGACAGGGAACACCGGGGAGCTGTTTTTT	CASSMSWTGNTGELFF
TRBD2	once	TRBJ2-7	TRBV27	TGTGCCAGCAGCCGGCGTGGGACGGGAGGGAATGCGTACGAGCAGTACTTC	CASSRRGTGGNAYEQYF
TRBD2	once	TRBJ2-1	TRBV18	TGTGCCAGCTCACCCGGACTAGCGGTATCCTACAATGAGCAGTTCTTC	CASSPGLAVSYNEQFF
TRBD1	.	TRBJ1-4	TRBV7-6	TGTGCCAGCAGCCCCCTCGACAGGGCTCTGGGGCTAGGTGAAAAACTGTTTTTT	CASSPLDRALGLGEKLFF
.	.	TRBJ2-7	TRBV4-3	TGCGCCAGCAGCCCCAGGACTGCCACATACGAGCAGTACTTC	CASSPRTATYEQYF
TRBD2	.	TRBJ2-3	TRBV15	TGTGCCACCAGCAGAGGGCTAGCGGGGGGCGGAAAGCACCCAAATACGCAGTATTTT	CATSRGLAGGGKHPNTQYF
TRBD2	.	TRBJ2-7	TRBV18	TGTGCCAGCTCACCACCGATGTCCGCTGGGACTAGCAATTACGAGCAGTACTTC	CASSPPMSAGTSNYEQYF
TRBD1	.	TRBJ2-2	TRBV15	TGTGCCACCAGCAGAGATGGACAGGCCGGCGGGGAGCTGTTTTTT	CATSRDGQAGGELFF
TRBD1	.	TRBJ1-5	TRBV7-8	TGTGCCAGCAGCTTAGAAGGCAGGGGGCTAAGACAGCCCCAGCATTTT	CASSLEGRGLRQPQHF
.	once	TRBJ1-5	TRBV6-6	TGTGCCAGCAGCCTCCGGGACACTTATCAGCCCCAGCATTTT	CASSLRDTYQPQHF
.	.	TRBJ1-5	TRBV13	TGTGCCCCCCCTGAAGGATGCACGGGAGATGGGCGGCCCCAGCATTTT	CAPPEGCTGDGRPQHF
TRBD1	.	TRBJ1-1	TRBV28	TGTGCCAGCAGTTTACCGGACAGGGTGAATACTGAAGCTTTCTTT	CASSLPDRVNTEAFF
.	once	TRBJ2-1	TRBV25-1	TGTGCCAGCAGTGAATTTGGCCGAAGGTTCTTC	CASSEFGRRFF
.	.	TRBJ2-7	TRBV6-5	.	CASSSSDSPYEQYF
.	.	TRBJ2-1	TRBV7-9	TGTGCCGCCCAGGGTTCAGGTCCGGGCAATGAGCAGTTCTTC	CAAQGSGPGNEQFF
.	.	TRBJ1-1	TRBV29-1	TGCAGCGTTGAAGTAAACAGAAAAGCTTTCTTT	CSVEVNRKAFF
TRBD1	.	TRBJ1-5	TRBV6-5	TGTGCCAGCACGCGACAGGGTAGCAATCAGCCCCAGCATTTT	CASTRQGSNQPQHF
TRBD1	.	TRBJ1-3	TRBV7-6	TGTGCCAGCAGACCGGGACAGGGGAACGCTGGAAACACCATATATTTT	CASRPGQGNAGNTIYF
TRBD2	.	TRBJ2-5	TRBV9	TGTGCCAGCAGCGTAGCTCTGGGACTAACGCAAGAGACCCAGTACTTC	CASSVALGLTQETQYF
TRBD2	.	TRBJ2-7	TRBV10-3	TGTGCCATCAGTGAGTCAGGGACTAGCGGTCCCTACGAGCAGTACTTC	CAISESGTSGPYEQYF
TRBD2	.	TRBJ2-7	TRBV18	TGTGCCAGCTCACCCAGCGGGAGTAGCTACGAGCAGTACTTC	CASSPSGSSYEQYF
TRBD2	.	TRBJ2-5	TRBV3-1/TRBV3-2	TGTGCCAGCAGCCTCCCGGGGAGGGGAGAGACCCAGTACTTC	CASSLPGRGETQYF
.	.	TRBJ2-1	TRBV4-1	TGCGCCAGCAGCCACCTCACAGGAGTGTTGGGCTACAATGAGCAGTTCTTC	CASSHLTGVLGYNEQFF
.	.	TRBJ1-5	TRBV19	TGTGCCAGTAGTATAGGGACACAACTTTATCAGCCCCAGCATTTT	CASSIGTQLYQPQHF
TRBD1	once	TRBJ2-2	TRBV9	TGTGCCAGCAGCGTAGGGGGACAGGCGAACACCGGGGAGCTGTTTTTT	CASSVGGQANTGELFF
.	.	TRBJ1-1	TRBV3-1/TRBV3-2	TGTGCCAGCAGCCCCACTCGGGGGACTGAAGCTTTCTTT	CASSPTRGTEAFF
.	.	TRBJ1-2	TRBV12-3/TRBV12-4	TGTGCCAGCAGTTTTTTGGACATCTATGGCTACACCTTC	CASSFLDIYGYTF
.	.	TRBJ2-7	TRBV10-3	TGTGCCATCAGTAGACAGCACTACGAGCAGTACTTC	CAISRQHYEQYF
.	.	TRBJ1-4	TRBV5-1	TGCGCCAGCAGTCGGGCGGGGCGTAATGAAAAACTGTTTTTT	CASSRAGRNEKLFF
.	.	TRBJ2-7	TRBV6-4	TGTGCCAGCAGTGAGGGGCCAGCCTACGAGCAGTACTTC	CASSEGPAYEQYF
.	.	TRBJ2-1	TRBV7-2	TGTGCCAGCAGCTTAGTAGCGGTGACTAGTTCCTACAATGAGCAGTTCTTC	CASSLVAVTSSYNEQFF
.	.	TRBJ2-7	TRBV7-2	TGTGCCAGCAGCTTAAGGGAGACAGGAACCTACGAGCAGTACTTC	CASSLRETGTYEQYF
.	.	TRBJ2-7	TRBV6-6	TGTGCCAGCAGTTACGACGGACTAAGGGAGCAGTACTTC	CASSYDGLREQYF
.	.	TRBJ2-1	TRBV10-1	TGCGCCAGCAGTGAGATAGGGGGGGCGGACAATGAGCAGTTCTTC	CASSEIGGADNEQFF
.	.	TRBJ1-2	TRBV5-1	TGCGCCAGCAGCTCAGACATGGGCTATGGCTACACCTTC	CASSSDMGYGYTF
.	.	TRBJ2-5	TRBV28	TGTGCCAGCAGTTCTCCGACAGGGAGGCAAGAGACCCAGTACTTC	CASSSPTGRQETQYF
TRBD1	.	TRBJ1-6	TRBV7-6	TGTGCCAGCAGCTTACGGCAGGGGGGTTCACCCCTCCACTTT	CASSLRQGGSPLHF
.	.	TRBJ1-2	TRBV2	TGTGCCAGCAGGCCGGAGGTCTATGGCTACACCTTC	CASRPEVYGYTF
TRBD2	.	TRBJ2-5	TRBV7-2	TGTGCCAGCAGCTTAGTTCGCGGGAGACAAGAGACCCAGTACTTC	CASSLVRGRQETQYF
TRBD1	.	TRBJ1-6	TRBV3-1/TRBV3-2	TGTGCCAGCAGCCAACCCCCTTCAACAGGGGGCACACCCCTCCACTTT	CASSQPPSTGGTPLHF
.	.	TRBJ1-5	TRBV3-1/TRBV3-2	TGTGCCAGCAGCCAAGGAGGCGATCAGCCCCAGCATTTT	CASSQGGDQPQHF
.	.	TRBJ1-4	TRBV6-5	TGTGCCAGCAGCCAAACCCGACGGAGTGAAAAACTGTTTTTT	CASSQTRRSEKLFF
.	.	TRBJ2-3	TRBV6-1	TGTGCCAGCAGTGAAGGCGGTTTCTTTAGCACAGATACGCAGTATTTT	CASSEGGFFSTDTQYF
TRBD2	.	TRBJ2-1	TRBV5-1	TGCGCCAGCAGCTTGAGACTAGCGGGGGGTGAGCAGTTCTTC	CASSLRLAGGEQFF
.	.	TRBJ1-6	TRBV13	TGTGCCAGCAGCTTAGAGGCCAGGGTAAATTCACCCCTCCACTTT	CASSLEARVNSPLHF
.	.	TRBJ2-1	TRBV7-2	TGTGCCAGCAGCTTTCGCGGGACTCGAAATGAGCAGTTCTTC	CASSFRGTRNEQFF
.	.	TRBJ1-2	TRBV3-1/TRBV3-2	TGTGCCAGCAGCCATCCGACAGATCTAAACTATGGCTACACCTTC	CASSHPTDLNYGYTF
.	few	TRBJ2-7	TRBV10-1	TGCGCCAGCAGTGACGCTCAGGGCTACGAGCAGTACTTC	CASSDAQGYEQYF
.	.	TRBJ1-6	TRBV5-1	TGCGCCAGCAGCTTGGACAGGGCAGGTGGTTCACCCCTCCACTTT	CASSLDRAGGSPLHF
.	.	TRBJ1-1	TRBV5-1	TGCGCCAGCAGCTCCGGTCGGGGGTCTACTGAAGCTTTCTTT	CASSSGRGSTEAFF
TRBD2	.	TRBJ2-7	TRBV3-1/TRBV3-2	TGTGCCAGCAGCCTTCGGCCGACTAGCGGCTACTCCTACGAGCAGTACTTC	CASSLRPTSGYSYEQYF
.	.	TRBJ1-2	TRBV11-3	TGTGCCAGCAGCCAACAGGACTATGGCTACACCTTC	CASSQQDYGYTF
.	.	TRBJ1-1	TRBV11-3	TGTGCCAGCAGCCGGAGGGGTGACACTGAAGCTTTCTTT	CASSRRGDTEAFF
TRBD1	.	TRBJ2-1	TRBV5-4	TGTGCCAGCAGCTTGCTTGGACAGGGGCCGACTGAGCAGTTCTTC	CASSLLGQGPTEQFF
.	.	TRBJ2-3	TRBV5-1	TGCGCCAGCAGCTTGGTTCAGAGCACAGATACGCAGTATTTT	CASSLVQSTDTQYF